What follows are 17 T cell receptor beta chains derived from one specimen sequenced in a study of post-analysis software for immune sequencing data. Unique molecular identifiers were carried by the TCR beta cDNA libraries. A single record per CDR3 protein comes from TCRdb applying MiXCR to the PCR reads. Of 160,000 or so distinct CDR3 sequences listed, approximately 35% are singletons. Specimen: blood, collected after autologous hematopoietic stem cell transplantation. The receptors here all came from a girl aged 10 to 17 with multiple sclerosis.

Here the CDR3 reads CASSPILGTQYF. DNA for the CDR3: TGTGCCAGCAGTCCCATCCTTGGGACCCAGTACTTC. The rearrangement links TRBV12-3 or TRBV12-4 to TRBJ2-5; no clear D. V lost 5 bases and J 7 bases, leaving 11 bases between the germline ends. The CDR3 length is 12 residues.

Comment on this clonotype: A junction boundary mismatches the germline segment, possibly from a read error. The chain is built from TRBV6-5 and TRBJ1-2; D gene ambiguous. The CDR3 extends over 14 amino acids. Germline V gene data show CDR1 as MNHEY and CDR2 as SVGAGI. CDR3 nucleotides: TGTGACAGCAGCCCCAGTTGGGTGAACTATGGCTACACCTTC. As protein: CDSSPSWVNYGYTF.

This chain uses TRBV28 with TRBJ2-7, with TRBD2 matching 8 bases. The end of the DNA fits TRBJ2-5 better, so the J call may be wrong. Germline V gene data show CDR1 as MDHEN and CDR2 as SYDVKM. This CDR3 is built from 15 residues. CDR3 in DNA: TGTGCCAGCGGGGGGACTAGAGTGAAGGGACAGACCCAGTACTTC. Encoded protein: CASGGTRVKGQTQYF.

V gene TRBV29-1 combines with J gene TRBJ2-7; TRBD2 matches at 11 bases. The CDR3 is 14 amino acids. The ends lost 2 bases at V and 6 bases at J; junction bases unmatched: 6. The germline CDR1 and CDR2 sequences are SQVTM and ANQGSEA. Here the CDR3 DNA reads TGCAGCGTTGAAACACTAGCGGGAGAAAGCGAGCAGTACTTC. This gives the protein CSVETLAGESEQYF.

This clonotype has a handful of counts. This chain uses TRBV5-1 with TRBJ2-7; 8 bases align to TRBD2. This CDR3 is built from 15 residues. Germline assignment: CDR1 SGHRS and CDR2 YFSETQ. V shed 0 bases and J 6 bases; nucleotides not matched to a gene: 8. CDR3 amino acids: CASSLVGSGRREQYF. CDR3 in DNA: TGCGCCAGCAGCTTGGTGGGCAGCGGGAGACGCGAGCAGTACTTC. Together with reference TRBV5-1 and TRBJ2-7, the CDR3 gives the full variable domain: KAGVTQTPRYLIKTRGQQVTLSCSPISGHRSVSWYQQTPGQGLQFLFEYFSETQRNKGNFPGRFSGRQFSNSRSEMNVSTLELGDSALYLCASSLVGSGRREQYFGPGTRLTVT.

This chain's CDR3 is CASRAPRGGLGTDTQYF. The DNA of the CDR3 is TGTGCCAGCAGAGCGCCCCGGGGGGGGCTTGGCACAGATACGCAGTATTTT. The chain couples TRBV28 to TRBJ2-3; 8 bases are a match to TRBD2. The length of the CDR3 is 17 residues. The V and J ends lost 6 bases and 1 base, in that order; junction bases with no gene match: 12. Germline V lookup: CDR1 MDHEN, CDR2 SYDVKM.

The chain couples TRBV6-1 to TRBJ2-5; the match to TRBD2 covers 12 bases. The germline gives CDR1 MNHNS, CDR2 SASEGT. The CDR3 covers 17 residues. After removal of 6 bases from V and 3 bases from J, the junction contained 11 bases not matched to a gene. CDR3 sequence: CASSQYWRTSGEETQYF. The CDR3 DNA follows: TGTGCCAGCAGCCAATACTGGCGGACTAGCGGGGAAGAGACCCAGTACTTC.

As concerns this clonotype: Its ends do not fully match the called genes, so a read error is possible. The chain uses TRBV7-9 and TRBJ2-1; 7 bases are shared with TRBD2. This CDR3 has 15 amino acids. Germline CDR1 is SEHNR and CDR2 is FQNEAQ (reference sequence). For the CDR3, the DNA is TGTGCCAGCAGCTTAGGGCTAGCGGACGGGAATGAGCAGTTATTC. It yields the protein CASSLGLADGNEQLF.

This sequence joins TRBV5-1 and TRBJ2-1; unclear D gene. CDR1 is SGHRS and CDR2 is YFSETQ in the germline V gene. The CDR3 is 13 residues long. The V end lost 4 bases, the J end lost 3 bases, and 8 bases lay between the germline ends. CDR3 in amino acids: CASSGPNYNEQFF. In nucleotides, the CDR3 is TGCGCCAGCAGCGGTCCAAACTACAATGAGCAGTTCTTC. The full variable domain, its missing parts supplied by reference TRBV5-1 and TRBJ2-1, is KAGVTQTPRYLIKTRGQQVTLSCSPISGHRSVSWYQQTPGQGLQFLFEYFSETQRNKGNFPGRFSGRQFSNSRSEMNVSTLELGDSALYLCASSGPNYNEQFFGPGTRLTVL.

This rearrangement joins TRBV20-1 to TRBJ2-3; 7 bases agree with TRBD2. The germline gives CDR1 DFQATT, CDR2 SNEGSKA (reference sequence). The CDR3 runs to 15 residues. J lost 4 bases, V lost 6 bases, and 13 bases had no gene match. This CDR3 is CSAIRLALTADTQYF. The CDR3 coding sequence is TGCAGTGCAATACGACTAGCTCTGACTGCAGATACGCAGTATTTT.

The chain combines TRBV6-2 or TRBV6-3 with TRBJ2-1; the match to TRBD2 covers 7 bases. The V and J ends lost 3 bases and 8 bases, in that order; junction bases with no gene match: 7. The CDR3 has 14 residues. Germline V lookup: CDR1 MNHEY, CDR2 SVGEGT. In DNA, the CDR3 is TGTGCCAGCAGTTATGGGCGGGAGAACGATGAGCAGTTCTTC. Its protein product is CASSYGRENDEQFF.

The chain is built from TRBV6-2 or TRBV6-3 and TRBJ1-2; D possibly corresponds to TRBD1 (5 bases). CDR1 and CDR2 (germline): MNHEY, SVGEGT. Trimming cost V 3 bases and J 2 bases, with 13 bases left between them. The CDR3 covers 15 residues. CDR3 coding DNA: TGTGCCAGCAGTTATGCCGACAGTAGAAACTATGGCTACACCTTC. Its protein product is CASSYADSRNYGYTF.

The chain has TRBV6-5 and TRBJ2-1, with D perhaps TRBD2 (7 bases). Trimming removed 6 bases from V and 4 bases from J, with 13 bases in between. The CDR3 is 14 amino acids. The germline gives CDR1 MNHEY, CDR2 SVGAGI. In DNA form, the CDR3 reads TGTGCCAGCAGCCTCAGGGGAGGGTACAATGAGCAGTTCTTC. Translating it yields CASSLRGGYNEQFF.

This chain connects TRBV20-1 to TRBJ2-7, with D possibly TRBD1 on 5 matching bases. Germline V gene sequence: CDR1 DFQATT, CDR2 SNEGSKA (reference sequence). The CDR3 length is 13 residues. Trimming took off 0 bases at V and 4 bases at J, with 10 bases between the two ends. CDR3 nucleotides: TGCAGTGCTAGAGACAGGGTAGGGTACGAGCAGTACTTC. Its translation is CSARDRVGYEQYF.

This clonotype came up many times. J is TRBJ1-4 and V is TRBV15; D gene unclear. This CDR3 has 17 residues. Germline V lookup: CDR1 LNHNV, CDR2 YYDKDF (reference sequence). Trimming took off 3 bases at V and 3 bases at J, with 17 bases between the two ends. The CDR3, as DNA: TGTGCCACCAGCAGGGAGATTCAGACACCCCCTAATGAAAAACTGTTTTTT. Its translation: CATSREIQTPPNEKLFF.

The rearrangement uses TRBV6-6 and TRBJ2-1, with D perhaps being TRBD1 or TRBD2 (5 bases each). V lost 4 bases and J lost 6, with 16 bases in between. Germline V lookup: CDR1 MNHNY, CDR2 SVGAGI (reference sequence). CDR3 length: 15 amino acids. CDR3 DNA sequence: TGTGCCAGCAGTTTTTTTAGGGGACCTGGCAATGAGCAGTTCTTC. The encoded protein is CASSFFRGPGNEQFF.

The chain employs TRBV20-1 and TRBJ2-1; D not resolved. Trimming pared 6 bases from V and 0 bases from J, leaving 12 bases between. This CDR3 has 14 residues. Germline loops: CDR1 DFQATT, CDR2 SNEGSKA (reference sequence). The CDR3 protein is CSAVDPSSYNEQFF. DNA of the CDR3: TGCAGTGCAGTGGACCCTAGCTCCTACAATGAGCAGTTCTTC.